The T cell receptor beta chain described here comes from a study of T cell changes during pregnancy in multiple sclerosis (dated by TCRdb to about 2019). Study-level background: The study looked at changes in the T cell repertoire across pregnancy in women with multiple sclerosis.

Libraries were prepared through the immunoSEQ multiplex PCR assay. Not all clones reach the TCRdb copy of this immuneACCESS table, which keeps in-frame sequences only. Checked studies attribute under half of the gap to unresolved V genes and leave the rest unexplained. This sample lists around 45,000 clones; more than 85% were detected once. Of the sample, roughly 0.5% falls within the top ten clones. Turning to this clone: Its antigen target is currently unknown. No base qualities exist here, and no much larger clone lies one base off it.

The sequenced sample was CD4+ T cells from peripheral blood mononuclear cells, obtained in the second trimester of pregnancy. The source of this sequence is a female donor in good health, enrolled as a control in a pregnancy study.

The nucleotide sequence is TGTGCCAGCACCAACGGACTAGCGTCCAATGAGCAGTTCTTC. The translation is CASTNGLASNEQFF. The chain uses TRBV6-5 and TRBJ2-1; 9 bases in between match TRBD2. The CDR3 runs 14 amino acids, cysteine and phenylalanine included. The entry retains the CDR3 DNA only, 42 bases that are in frame from base 1. Via the germline V gene, CDR1 is MNHEY and CDR2 SVGAGI. V ends up 7 bases short and J 6 bases short, with an unmatched junction base count of 7.